Shown below are 19 T cell receptor beta chains from a single sample sequenced in a study of blood T cell repertoires in COVID-19 (TCRdb year 2020). Library preparation was by the immunoSEQ multiplex PCR assay. The table was pulled from immuneACCESS by TCRdb, which kept in-frame rearrangements only. Such tables lose some clones; where checked, under half of the loss comes from unresolved V genes, and the rest has no known cause. This sample comprises some 400,000 clones, around 89% of them detected only once. The top ten hold roughly 1.1% of the sample. Material for sequencing was PBMCs or T cells enriched from blood (not recorded which). Receptors originate from a man aged 25-45 years who had recovered from COVID-19.

The chain has TRBV4-2 and TRBJ1-6, with no clear D. Trimming removed 0 bases at V and 4 bases at J, with 7 bases between. Germline assignment: CDR1 LGHNA and CDR2 YNFKEQ. This CDR3 comprises 15 residues. CDR3 nucleotides: TGTGCCAGCAGCCAAGAGGGCAATTATAATTCACCCCTCCACTTT. The encoded protein is CASSQEGNYNSPLHF.

This chain connects TRBV11-2 to TRBJ2-7; no definite D call. The CDR3 is 14 amino acids. Germline assignment: CDR1 SGHAT and CDR2 FQNNGV. The V and J ends lost 3 bases and 1 base respectively, with 10 bases between them. In nucleotides, the CDR3 is TGTGCCAGCAGCTTTACGCCTCGGTCCTACGAGCAGTACTTC. Amino acids: CASSFTPRSYEQYF.

The chain joins TRBV10-3 to TRBJ1-1; no firm D call. The CDR3 has 14 residues. The germline CDR1 and CDR2 sequences are ENHRY and SYGVKD. Trimming took 6 bases from V and 3 from J, leaving 14 bases between them. The CDR3 is CAIRYEVLDTEAFF. As DNA, the CDR3 is TGTGCCATCAGGTACGAAGTACTGGACACTGAAGCTTTCTTT.

The V gene is TRBV19, the J gene TRBJ1-5; D might be TRBD1 (6 bases). The CDR3 runs to 14 residues. CDR1 is LNHDA and CDR2 is SQIVND in the germline V gene (reference sequence). V dropped 5 bases and J dropped 4 bases, with 12 bases sitting between them. The CDR3 sequence: CASSFGQPNQPQHF. As DNA, the CDR3 is TGTGCCAGTAGTTTTGGACAGCCAAATCAGCCCCAGCATTTT.

The rearrangement links TRBV2 to TRBJ2-7, with 7 bases lining up with TRBD1. V lost 6 bases to trimming and J lost 1 base; unmatched junction nucleotides: 9. CDR3 length: 15 residues. Germline V gene lookup returns CDR1 SNHLY and CDR2 FYNNEI. Here the CDR3 DNA reads TGTGCCAGCAGCGCCGACAGGGTAGGTTCCTACGAGCAGTACTTC. It codes for CASSADRVGSYEQYF. The complete variable domain, with remaining parts taken from reference TRBV2 and TRBJ2-7, reads EPEVTQTPSHQVTQMGQEVILRCVPISNHLYFYWYRQILGQKVEFLVSFYNNEISEKSEIFDDQFSVERPDGSNFTLKIRSTKLEDSAMYFCASSADRVGSYEQYFGPGTRLTVT.

The rearrangement links TRBV28 to TRBJ1-2; D is unresolved. The germline V gene has CDR1 MDHEN and CDR2 SYDVKM. The length of the CDR3 is 13 residues. V was trimmed by 6 bases and J by 8 bases, leaving 16 bases between them. Here the CDR3 DNA reads TGTGCCAGCAGCCTTGCAGGTGTCAGGGGCTACACCTTC. Protein sequence: CASSLAGVRGYTF.

This clone occurred a few times. CDR3 region: CASRHTRGNNQPQHF. The DNA for the CDR3 is TGTGCCAGCAGACACACTCGGGGGAACAATCAGCCCCAGCATTTT. The chain combines TRBV6-5 with TRBJ1-5; a weak D match, TRBD1 (5 bases). CDR3 size: 15 residues. Trimming pared 6 bases from V and 3 bases from J, leaving 15 bases between. Germline values: CDR1 MNHEY, CDR2 SVGAGI.

J is TRBJ2-7 and V is TRBV12-3 or TRBV12-4; 8 bases align to TRBD1. The CDR3 sequence is 13 residues long. Germline trimming cut 3 bases from V and 5 bases from J; bases unmatched to any gene: 3. The CDR3 spells CASSLTGAHEQYF. In DNA form, the CDR3 reads TGTGCCAGCAGTTTGACAGGGGCCCACGAGCAGTACTTC.

The chain couples TRBV11-2 to TRBJ2-3; D is unclear. Germline V lookup: CDR1 SGHAT, CDR2 FQNNGV. This CDR3 is 14 amino acids long. The V gene lost 3 bases and the J gene lost 1 base, with 8 bases spanning the gap. The chain's CDR3 is CASSLGVRTDTQYF. The CDR3 bases are TGTGCCAGCAGCTTGGGCGTTCGCACAGATACGCAGTATTTT.

This sequence joins TRBV5-4 and TRBJ2-3; D may be TRBD1 (6 bases). This CDR3 region has 15 residues. Germline lookup yields CDR1 SGHNT and CDR2 YYREEE (reference sequence). V was shortened by 6 bases and J by 2 bases, with 16 bases between the two germline ends. The DNA for the CDR3 is TGTGCCAGCACCGATCCGGGACACTTCACAGATACGCAGTATTTT. It yields the protein CASTDPGHFTDTQYF.

This chain uses TRBV19 with TRBJ2-3; 10 bases fit TRBD2. V shed 3 bases and J 6 bases; nucleotides not matched to a gene: 15. Germline V gives CDR1 LNHDA, CDR2 SQIVND (reference sequence). This CDR3 is 18 amino acids long. The CDR3 DNA is TGTGCCAGTAGTATCGACAGCTCCAGCGGGAGGGCAGGGGATACGCAGTATTTT. It encodes CASSIDSSSGRAGDTQYF.

V is TRBV5-1 and J is TRBJ2-1, with 15 bases fitting TRBD2. The germline CDR1 and CDR2 sequences are SGHRS and YFSETQ. The CDR3 runs 15 residues. Losses at the gene ends were 4 bases for V and 9 bases for J; bases not matched to a gene: 5. For the CDR3, the DNA is TGCGCCAGCAGCGCCGGACTAGCGGGAGGGAGTGAGCAGTTCTTC. Protein product: CASSAGLAGGSEQFF.

The genes are TRBV7-9 and TRBJ2-2, with a possible D match to TRBD1 (5 bases). CDR1 is SEHNR and CDR2 is FQNEAQ in the germline V gene (reference sequence). V lost 1 base and J 6 bases, leaving 12 bases between the germline ends. The CDR3 runs to 15 residues. CDR3 amino acids: CASSLVQGLPGELFF. Here the CDR3 DNA reads TGTGCCAGCAGCTTAGTGCAGGGTCTCCCCGGGGAGCTGTTTTTT.

The chain uses TRBV5-5 and TRBJ1-1; possible D gene TRBD1, 5 bases. From germline, CDR1 is SGHKS and CDR2 YYEKEE (reference sequence). Trimming removed 0 bases at V and 1 base at J, with 10 bases between. The CDR3 has 15 amino acids. The CDR3 spells CASSLEGMGNTEAFF. CDR3 in DNA: TGTGCCAGCAGCTTGGAGGGGATGGGGAACACTGAAGCTTTCTTT. Combining the CDR3 with reference TRBV5-5 and TRBJ1-1 gives the whole variable domain DAGVTQSPTHLIKTRGQQVTLRCSPISGHKSVSWYQQVLGQGPQFIFQYYEKEERGRGNFPDRFSARQFPNYSSELNVNALLLGDSALYLCASSLEGMGNTEAFFGQGTRLTVV.

The chain uses TRBV18 and TRBJ1-6; perhaps TRBD1 as D (5 bases). The CDR3 loop spans 15 amino acids. V shed 3 bases and J shed 9 bases, with 15 bases lying between them. Germline CDR1 reads KGHSH; CDR2 reads LQKENI. The CDR3 DNA reads as TGTGCCAGCTCACCGGAAAGGGGAGGAAGTTCACCCCTCCACTTT. Translating it yields CASSPERGGSSPLHF.

CDR3 in DNA: TGTGCCAGCAGCCAAGCCTCTAGCGGCAATGAGCAGTTCTTC. Translation: CASSQASSGNEQFF. This chain connects TRBV4-2 to TRBJ2-1; 7 bases agree with TRBD2. CDR1 is LGHNA and CDR2 is YNFKEQ in the germline V gene. V shed 1 base, J shed 6 bases, and the junction held 3 bases outside the gene matches. This CDR3 comprises 14 residues.

The V gene is TRBV29-1, the J gene TRBJ1-1; 9 bases match TRBD1. The CDR3 has 12 residues. V was clipped by 2 bases and J by 13 bases; unmatched bases: 8. The germline gives CDR1 SQVTM, CDR2 ANQGSEA. The CDR3 loop is CSVESGTGKDFF. In DNA, the CDR3 is TGCAGCGTTGAAAGCGGGACAGGGAAGGATTTCTTT.

The chain links TRBV5-1 to TRBJ2-1, with D possibly TRBD2 on 5 matching bases. CDR3 length: 14 residues. Trimming removed 2 bases at V and 5 bases at J, with 11 bases between. CDR1 and CDR2 (germline): SGHRS, YFSETQ. CDR3 sequence reads: CASSLQTINNEQFF. The CDR3 nucleotides are TGCGCCAGCAGCTTACAGACTATTAACAATGAGCAGTTCTTC.

The rearrangement joins TRBV28 to TRBJ1-2, with TRBD1 matching 10 bases. Germline V gene data show CDR1 as MDHEN and CDR2 as SYDVKM. Unmatched junction bases numbered 10, after V lost 6 bases and J lost 0 bases. The CDR3 has 17 amino acids. CDR3 DNA sequence: TGTGCCAGCAGACCCCCGACAGGGGGCAAAGCTAACTATGGCTACACCTTC. It specifies CASRPPTGGKANYGYTF.